Shown below are 27 T cell receptor beta chains from a single sample sequenced in a study of blood T cell repertoires in COVID-19. Generated by immunoSEQ multiplex PCR, the TCRdb table keeps only in-frame clones and is missing some. Of about 130,000 clones listed, approximately 80% are singletons. The specimen was peripheral blood. The receptors come from a woman between 55 and 75 years old with acute or convalescent COVID-19.

The V and J genes are TRBV7-9 and TRBJ1-5, with a tentative D call TRBD1 (6 bases). CDR3 length: 14 residues. V lost 4 bases to trimming and J lost 3 bases, with 10 bases between them. The germline CDR1 and CDR2 sequences are SEHNR and FQNEAQ (reference sequence). CDR3 region: CASSSTGFNQPQHF. The CDR3 coding sequence is TGTGCCAGCAGCTCCACAGGGTTCAATCAGCCCCAGCATTTT.

CDR3 sequence reads: CASSPPTSGAGELFF. In DNA form, the CDR3 reads TGTGCCAGCTCACCACCGACTAGTGGGGCCGGGGAGCTGTTTTTT. The chain has TRBV18 and TRBJ2-2; D is perhaps TRBD2 (6 bases). This CDR3 has 15 residues. V was trimmed by 0 bases and J by 6 bases, leaving 11 bases between them. Germline V gene sequence: CDR1 KGHSH, CDR2 LQKENI.

The chain uses TRBV7-9 and TRBJ2-3, with a tentative D call TRBD1 (6 bases). This CDR3 comprises 14 residues. V shed 2 bases and J shed 6 bases, with 12 bases lying between them. The germline gives CDR1 SEHNR, CDR2 FQNEAQ (reference sequence). The CDR3 bases are TGTGCCAGCAGCTTAAGTACAGGGACGGATACGCAGTATTTT. It codes for CASSLSTGTDTQYF. Supplemented by reference TRBV7-9 and TRBJ2-3, the full variable domain reads DTGVSQNPRHKITKRGQNVTFRCDPISEHNRLYWYRQTLGQGPEFLTYFQNEAQLEKSRLLSDRFSAERPKGSFSTLEIQRTEQGDSAMYLCASSLSTGTDTQYFGPGTRLTVL.

This chain uses TRBV6-6 with TRBJ1-2, with D perhaps TRBD1 (6 bases). CDR1 and CDR2 from the germline V gene are MNHNY and SVGAGI (reference sequence). V lost 2 bases, J lost 6 bases, and 19 bases lay in between. There are 16 residues in the CDR3. The CDR3 reads CASSYNLGGGKNGYTF. CDR3 nucleotides: TGTGCCAGCAGTTACAATCTTGGGGGGGGCAAGAATGGCTACACCTTC.

This clone was recorded once. The rearrangement links TRBV10-3 to TRBJ2-3, with 7 bases that match TRBD2. This CDR3 is built from 14 residues. CDR1 ENHRY and CDR2 SYGVKD come from the germline V gene. J lost 0 bases, V lost 6 bases, and 3 bases had no gene match. CDR3 residues: CAIRGGLSTDTQYF. In DNA, the CDR3 is TGTGCCATCAGGGGAGGGTTAAGCACAGATACGCAGTATTTT.

The chain links TRBV5-4 to TRBJ1-1; D is perhaps TRBD1 (5 bases). Germline V CDR1 and CDR2: SGHNT, YYREEE (reference sequence). The CDR3 consists of 13 residues. Trimming removed 4 bases at V and 5 bases at J, with 12 bases between. CDR3 loop: CASSPGGATEAFF. CDR3 DNA: TGTGCCAGCAGCCCGGGAGGGGCAACTGAAGCTTTCTTT.

The chain couples TRBV6-5 to TRBJ1-2; the D gene is possibly TRBD1 (6 bases). V was shortened by 0 bases and J by 4 bases, with 12 bases between the two germline ends. CDR3 size: 15 residues. Germline CDR1 and CDR2: MNHEY and SVGAGI. In DNA, the CDR3 is TGTGCCAGCAGTTACTCCTACAGGGTAGCCTATGGCTACACCTTC. Its protein product is CASSYSYRVAYGYTF.

The chain links TRBV9 to TRBJ2-5; 9 bases match TRBD1. Germline CDR1 SGDLS, CDR2 YYNGEE. The CDR3 is 14 amino acids. Unmatched junction bases numbered 4, after V lost 4 bases and J lost 3 bases. CDR3 region: CASSPRTGEETQYF. CDR3 sequence (DNA): TGTGCCAGCAGCCCCCGGACAGGGGAAGAGACCCAGTACTTC. Complete variable domain (other parts from reference TRBV9 and TRBJ2-5): DSGVTQTPKHLITATGQRVTLRCSPRSGDLSVYWYQQSLDQGLQFLIQYYNGEERAKGNILERFSAQQFPDLHSELNLSSLELGDSALYFCASSPRTGEETQYFGPGTRLLVL.

This chain links TRBV7-8 with TRBJ2-2; 7 bases map to TRBD2. Germline-derived CDR1 and CDR2 are SGHVS and FQNEAQ. CDR3 length equals 14 residues. J was trimmed by 7 bases and V by 5 bases; bases with no gene match: 7. The CDR3 bases are TGTGCCAGCAGCCGGACTAGAGTGGTCGGGGAGCTGTTTTTT. The encoded protein is CASSRTRVVGELFF.

The chain joins TRBV2 to TRBJ2-3; 10 bases agree with TRBD2. J was trimmed by 5 bases and V by 0 bases; bases with no gene match: 2. CDR3 length: 15 residues. Germline V gives CDR1 SNHLY, CDR2 FYNNEI. CDR3 nucleotide sequence: TGTGCCAGCAGTGAAGCGGCTAGCGGGGGAGATACGCAGTATTTT. Translation gives CASSEAASGGDTQYF.

This sequence joins TRBV6-6 and TRBJ1-1, with D maybe TRBD1 (6 bases). V was pared by 5 bases and J by 2 bases, with 12 bases between. This CDR3 is built from 14 residues. Germline lookup yields CDR1 MNHNY and CDR2 SVGAGI (reference sequence). CDR3 residues: CASSRQARNTEAFF. The CDR3, as DNA: TGTGCCAGCAGTAGACAGGCGAGAAACACTGAAGCTTTCTTT.

A single count supports this clone. The chain carries TRBV5-4 and TRBJ1-2; TRBD1 aligns across 7 bases. CDR3 size: 13 residues. Germline CDR1 is SGHNT and CDR2 is YYREEE (reference sequence). With 3 bases clipped from V and 8 bases from J, the junction kept 7 bases outside the gene matches. In DNA, the CDR3 is TGTGCCAGCAGCTCCGACAGGGTGAACGGCTACACCTTC. This gives the protein CASSSDRVNGYTF.

This chain links TRBV20-1 with TRBJ1-2; D possibly corresponds to TRBD1 (5 bases). Germline V gene data show CDR1 as DFQATT and CDR2 as SNEGSKA (reference sequence). V was pared by 6 bases and J by 7 bases, with 12 bases between. The CDR3 sequence is 11 residues long. The CDR3 loop reads CSASMGGGYTF. As DNA, the CDR3 is TGCAGTGCCTCTATGGGGGGTGGCTACACCTTC.

CDR3 bases: TGTGCCAGTATAAGTATCGGGCAGGGTTATGGCTACACCTTC. Amino acids: CASISIGQGYGYTF. The V gene is TRBV19, the J gene TRBJ1-2, with D perhaps TRBD1 (5 bases). V lost 7 bases and J 5 bases, leaving 17 bases between the germline ends. Germline V gene lookup returns CDR1 LNHDA and CDR2 SQIVND (reference sequence). There are 14 residues in the CDR3. Looking up the rest from reference TRBV19 and TRBJ1-2 gives the full variable domain: DGGITQSPKYLFRKEGQNVTLSCEQNLNHDAMYWYRQDPGQGLRLIYYSQIVNDFQKGDIAEGYSVSREKKESFPLTVTSAQKNPTAFYLCASISIGQGYGYTFGSGTRLTVV.

This chain uses TRBV2 with TRBJ1-1; no definite D call. Germline assignment: CDR1 SNHLY and CDR2 FYNNEI. CDR3 length: 13 residues. V lost 7 bases to trimming and J lost 5 bases, with 14 bases between them. CDR3 loop: CASTNSGRTEAFF. The CDR3 DNA reads TGTGCCAGCACTAATTCGGGAAGAACTGAAGCTTTCTTT.

This clone occurred once. V gene TRBV10-3 combines with J gene TRBJ1-1; D unresolved. The germline V gene has CDR1 ENHRY and CDR2 SYGVKD. V was shortened by 3 bases and J by 2 bases, with 4 bases between the two germline ends. The CDR3 is 12 amino acids. This CDR3 is CAISDINTEAFF. The CDR3 DNA is TGTGCCATCAGTGACATTAACACTGAAGCTTTCTTT.

As to this clone: The same CDR3 arises from other DNA sequences in this sample as well. This sequence joins TRBV3-1 (or the pseudogene TRBV3-2) and TRBJ1-1; TRBD1 might be the D (6 bases). Trimming cost V 4 bases and J 4 bases, with 13 bases left between them. This CDR3 has 14 residues. Looked up from germline, CDR1 is LGHDT and CDR2 is YNNKEL (reference sequence). CDR3 nucleotide sequence: TGTGCCAGCAGCCCTCAGGGGAGAGGCACTGAAGCTTTCTTT. As protein: CASSPQGRGTEAFF.

This chain joins TRBV7-9 and TRBJ1-4; D may be TRBD1 (6 bases). V shed 7 bases and J shed 7 bases, with 16 bases lying between them. Germline V gene sequence: CDR1 SEHNR, CDR2 FQNEAQ (reference sequence). The CDR3 sequence is 14 residues long. CDR3 nucleotide sequence: TGTGCCAGCAACCAAGGAGACAGGCGTGAAAAACTGTTTTTT. It specifies CASNQGDRREKLFF.

As regards this clone: An end of the junction differs from the germline gene, which may be a read error. V is TRBV2 and J is TRBJ2-6; 7 bases are shared with TRBD1. Germline V lookup: CDR1 SNHLY, CDR2 FYNNEI. The CDR3 has 19 amino acids. DNA of the CDR3: TGTGCCAGCAGCGAAGACCCGGGACAGCCTGTGTCTGGGGCCAACGTCCTGACTTTC. Translation gives CASSEDPGQPVSGANVLTF.

The V gene is TRBV29-1, the J gene TRBJ2-2; the match to TRBD1 covers 7 bases. The CDR3 is 14 residues long. The V gene end was trimmed by 4 bases and the J gene end by 1 base; junction bases not matched to a gene: 3. In germline, CDR1 is SQVTM, CDR2 ANQGSEA. The CDR3 protein is CSVAGGMNTGELFF. The CDR3, as DNA: TGCAGCGTTGCAGGGGGAATGAACACCGGGGAGCTGTTTTTT.

The J gene is TRBJ2-7, the V gene TRBV7-3; the D gene is possibly TRBD1 (5 bases). The CDR3 totals 14 residues. From germline, CDR1 is SGHTA and CDR2 FQGTGA. V lost 5 bases and J 3 bases, leaving 14 bases between the germline ends. DNA for the CDR3: TGTGCCAGCAGCCCAAAGGGGTTTGGCTACGAGCAGTACTTC. This sequence encodes CASSPKGFGYEQYF.

This chain links TRBV19 with TRBJ2-7; 10 bases agree with TRBD1. The CDR3 is 15 residues long. Trimming at V came to 5 bases and at J to 0 bases, leaving 4 bases not matched to a gene. CDR1 and CDR2 (germline): LNHDA, SQIVND (reference sequence). The CDR3 DNA reads as TGTGCCAGTAGTTCGCGGACAGGGGGCTCCTACGAGCAGTACTTC. This sequence encodes CASSSRTGGSYEQYF.

The chain uses TRBV2 and TRBJ1-6, with 7 bases fitting TRBD1. V dropped 6 bases and J dropped 9; count of bases not matched to a gene: 8. This CDR3 has 14 amino acids. Germline CDR1 and CDR2: SNHLY and FYNNEI. CDR3 sequence reads: CASRATGESSPLHF. The CDR3 DNA is TGTGCCAGCAGAGCAACAGGGGAGAGTTCACCCCTCCACTTT. Based on the CDR3 plus reference TRBV2 and TRBJ1-6, the full variable domain is EPEVTQTPSHQVTQMGQEVILRCVPISNHLYFYWYRQILGQKVEFLVSFYNNEISEKSEIFDDQFSVERPDGSNFTLKIRSTKLEDSAMYFCASRATGESSPLHFGNGTRLTVT.

In its sample, this clone was seen once. The gene calls are TRBV2 and TRBJ1-6, with D perhaps TRBD1 (6 bases). Trimming took 2 bases from V and 7 from J, leaving 9 bases between them. The CDR3 spans 14 residues. CDR1 is SNHLY and CDR2 is FYNNEI in the germline V gene. The CDR3 here is CASSEWTANSPLHF. Here the CDR3 DNA reads TGTGCCAGCAGTGAATGGACAGCGAATTCACCCCTCCACTTT.

This clone was counted only a few times. The chain has TRBV24-1 and TRBJ1-6; 9 bases align to TRBD1. With 8 bases clipped from V and 7 bases from J, the junction kept 5 bases outside the gene matches. The CDR3 totals 14 residues. Germline V gene lookup returns CDR1 KGHDR and CDR2 SFDVKD. The CDR3 region has the DNA TGTGCCACCATCATACAGGGGGCGAATTCACCCCTCCACTTT. Translation: CATIIQGANSPLHF.

Concerning this clone: Other DNA sequences in this sample translate to the same CDR3. This chain connects TRBV5-4 to TRBJ1-2, with a weak D call TRBD1 (6 bases). In germline, CDR1 is SGHNT, CDR2 YYREEE (reference sequence). V lost 3 bases, J lost 2 bases, and 8 bases lay in between. The CDR3 has 13 residues. CDR3 DNA: TGTGCCAGCAGCTCTGGACAGAACTATGGCTACACCTTC. Encoded protein: CASSSGQNYGYTF.

The genes are TRBV7-8 and TRBJ2-7; 9 bases are a match to TRBD1. J was trimmed by 4 bases and V by 5 bases; bases with no gene match: 3. Germline V gene lookup returns CDR1 SGHVS and CDR2 FQNEAQ. The CDR3 has 13 amino acids. CDR3 in DNA: TGTGCCAGCAGCCTACAGGGGGCTTACGAGCAGTACTTC. It is translated as CASSLQGAYEQYF.